This TCR beta chain was documented in a study of shared clonotypes between healthy human individuals. Study findings and constraints: Of the naive CD4 clonotypes, around 4.7% were shared across several donors.

Terminally differentiated effector memory CD45RA+ cells were excluded by CCR7 positive selection of CD45RO-negative cells. A remark on this clone: Its specificity is not known.

The assay was carried out at the deep level. Assay: immunoSEQ multiplex PCR; the TCRdb copy retains only in-frame clones and omits some. Of fewer than 700,000 clones in the sample, 95% were seen once. CDR3 length: 15 residues. V lost 6 bases to trimming and J lost 7 bases; unmatched junction nucleotides: 9. CDR1 and CDR2 from the germline V gene are LNHDA and SQIVND (reference sequence). The chain couples TRBV19 to TRBJ1-5; 10 nucleotides match TRBD1. Material: naive CD8+ T cells sorted from blood. The clonotype originates from a woman younger than 45 in good health. The CDR3 protein is CASRGMTGGDQPQHF. The CDR3, as DNA: TGTGCCAGTAGGGGAATGACAGGGGGCGACCAGCCCCAGCATTTT.